The 27 T cell receptor beta chains presented below share a single source sample, sequenced in a study of T cells in localized non-small cell lung cancer. The table came from immunoSEQ multiplex PCR; TCRdb's copy has only in-frame clones and leaves some out. Here the sample spans tens of thousands of clones, 65% to 85% being singletons. The material was peripheral blood, obtained before any cancer treatment. The origin of the receptors is a female donor over 55 with stage I lung adenocarcinoma.

The V gene is TRBV2, the J gene TRBJ1-2; no definite D call. CDR1 is SNHLY and CDR2 is FYNNEI in the germline V gene. This CDR3 is 13 amino acids long. Between the trimmed V and J ends, which lost 4 bases and 3 bases, there was a span of 9 bases. The CDR3 region is CASSARVDYGYTF. The CDR3 DNA sequence: TGTGCCAGCAGTGCCCGGGTGGACTATGGCTACACCTTC.

The V and J genes are TRBV5-8 and TRBJ2-4; TRBD1 might be the D (6 bases). CDR1 is SGHTS and CDR2 is YDEGEE in the germline V gene. With 3 bases removed from V and 6 bases from J, the gap between germline ends came to 13 bases. This CDR3 comprises 14 residues. The CDR3: CASSSYQTGNIQYF. DNA for the CDR3: TGTGCCAGCAGCTCCTACCAGACAGGAAACATTCAGTACTTC.

The CDR3 coding sequence is TGTGCCAGCAGTGAAGCGCTCGAACGGGGGACCCAAGAGACCCAGTACTTC. Its protein product is CASSEALERGTQETQYF. This sequence joins TRBV6-1 and TRBJ2-5, with a weak D call TRBD2 (6 bases). The CDR3 has 17 amino acids. Germline V gene data show CDR1 as MNHNS and CDR2 as SASEGT. V lost 0 bases, J lost 1 base, and 15 bases lay in between.

The genes are TRBV28 and TRBJ2-7, with a possible D match to TRBD2 (6 bases). Germline CDR1 is MDHEN and CDR2 is SYDVKM. The CDR3 length is 14 residues. Trimming removed 8 bases at V and 8 bases at J, with 22 bases between. In DNA, the CDR3 is TGTGCCAGCCTCGGTTGGGGGGATGAGTCCAAGCAGTACTTC. Amino acid sequence: CASLGWGDESKQYF. The variable domain in full, completed from reference TRBV28 and TRBJ2-7, reads DVKVTQSSRYLVKRTGEKVFLECVQDMDHENMFWYRQDPGLGLRLIYFSYDVKMKEKGDIPEGYSVSREKKERFSLILESASTNQTSMYLCASLGWGDESKQYFGPGTRLTVT.

The V and J genes are TRBV14 and TRBJ2-1; TRBD2 is a possible D gene (5 bases). The length of the CDR3 is 17 residues. The V and J ends lost 1 base and 0 bases respectively, with 13 bases between them. Germline V lookup: CDR1 SGHDN, CDR2 FVKESK. The CDR3 DNA reads as TGTGCCAGCAGCCAAGGGACTGTTAAATACTCCTACAATGAGCAGTTCTTC. This encodes CASSQGTVKYSYNEQFF.

The chain couples TRBV28 to TRBJ2-3; D remains unclear. The CDR3 consists of 16 residues. The ends were cut back, 8 bases at V and 0 bases at J, with 18 bases in the middle. Per germline, CDR1 MDHEN and CDR2 SYDVKM. CDR3 residues: CASRPHSGSSTDTQYF. The CDR3 DNA reads as TGTGCCAGCCGTCCCCACTCGGGCTCTAGCACAGATACGCAGTATTTT.

The CDR3 loop is CASSPRGPNYGYTF. The DNA of the CDR3 is TGTGCCAGCTCACCCAGGGGGCCTAACTATGGCTACACCTTC. This chain uses TRBV18 with TRBJ1-2; 8 positions match TRBD1. The germline gives CDR1 KGHSH, CDR2 LQKENI. With V trimmed by 3 bases and J by 0 bases, 0 bases remained unmatched. The CDR3 consists of 14 residues.

The V gene is TRBV5-4, the J gene TRBJ2-7; 7 bases match TRBD1. The ends lost 1 base at V and 2 bases at J; junction bases unmatched: 3. The CDR3 is 14 amino acids. Germline CDR1 SGHNT, CDR2 YYREEE (reference sequence). The CDR3 region is CASSLPGTAYEQYF. The CDR3 DNA reads as TGTGCCAGCAGCTTGCCGGGGACAGCCTACGAGCAGTACTTC.

This clone has only one observation. The chain couples TRBV15 to TRBJ1-6; 8 positions match TRBD1. The V and J ends lost 3 bases and 10 bases, in that order; junction bases with no gene match: 11. The CDR3 covers 16 residues. The germline CDR1 and CDR2 sequences are LNHNV and YYDKDF (reference sequence). The CDR3 sequence is CATSRLGQGRDSPLHF. CDR3 DNA: TGTGCCACCAGCAGGCTCGGACAGGGAAGGGACTCACCCCTCCACTTT.

This chain joins TRBV29-1 and TRBJ2-1; 9 bases are shared with TRBD1. V shed 7 bases and J 4 bases; nucleotides not matched to a gene: 8. Germline loops: CDR1 SQVTM, CDR2 ANQGSEA. The CDR3 extends over 14 amino acids. CDR3 nucleotide sequence: TGCAGCGGAAAGGGACAGGGATCTTACAATGAGCAGTTCTTC. Protein: CSGKGQGSYNEQFF.

The chain is built from TRBV7-4 and TRBJ1-1, with D perhaps TRBD1 (6 bases). Germline CDR1 is SGHVT and CDR2 is SQSDAQ. V was pared by 1 base and J by 0 bases, with 18 bases between. This CDR3 has 18 residues. The CDR3 nucleotides read TGTGCCAGCAGCTTAGTAGGGGGTCTGGGAACCATGAACACTGAAGCTTTCTTT. Its protein is CASSLVGGLGTMNTEAFF.

The chain uses TRBV4-1 and TRBJ2-7; 9 bases map to TRBD1. Germline trimming cut 1 base from V and 1 base from J; bases unmatched to any gene: 2. From germline, CDR1 is MGHRA and CDR2 YSYEKL. The CDR3 is 15 amino acids. This chain's CDR3 is CASSQVGQGSYEQYF. The DNA of the CDR3 is TGCGCCAGCAGCCAAGTGGGACAGGGTTCCTACGAGCAGTACTTC.

The V and J genes are TRBV6-5 and TRBJ2-7, with 8 nucleotides matching TRBD2. The J segment lost 4 bases and the V segment lost 6 bases, leaving 8 bases of the junction unmatched. Germline lookup yields CDR1 MNHEY and CDR2 SVGAGI. This CDR3 has 14 residues. The CDR3 region has the DNA TGTGCCAGCAGGGCCTCCCCTAGCGGGTACGAGCAGTACTTC. Protein: CASRASPSGYEQYF.

The J gene is TRBJ2-7, the V gene TRBV11-2, with no clear D. CDR1 is SGHAT and CDR2 is FQNNGV in the germline V gene. V lost 2 bases and J lost 6, with 11 bases in between. This CDR3 has 13 amino acids. The CDR3 nucleotides are TGTGCCAGCAGCTTATGGTTGCCCAGCGAGCAGTACTTC. Protein product: CASSLWLPSEQYF. The full variable domain, in which reference TRBV11-2 and TRBJ2-7 provide the parts outside the CDR3, is EAGVAQSPRYKIIEKRQSVAFWCNPISGHATLYWYQQILGQGPKLLIQFQNNGVVDDSQLPKDRFSAERLKGVDSTLKIQPAKLEDSAVYLCASSLWLPSEQYFGPGTRLTVT.

This sequence joins TRBV5-1 and TRBJ2-3; 9 bases map to TRBD1. The germline V gene has CDR1 SGHRS and CDR2 YFSETQ. The trim removed 7 bases at V and 5 bases at J, leaving 8 bases unmatched. CDR3 length: 14 amino acids. The CDR3 DNA follows: TGCGCCAGCGGGGACAGGGTTAGCGGAGATACGCAGTATTTT. Encoded protein: CASGDRVSGDTQYF.

The chain carries TRBV5-4 and TRBJ2-3; 8 bases align to TRBD1. The germline CDR1 and CDR2 sequences are SGHNT and YYREEE (reference sequence). This CDR3 contains 17 residues. Trimming removed 0 bases from V and 4 bases from J; junction bases left unmatched: 10. Here the CDR3 DNA reads TGTGCCAGCAGCTTGGCCGGGACAGGAAGAGTCGCAGATACGCAGTATTTT. As protein: CASSLAGTGRVADTQYF.

The gene calls are TRBV6-4 and TRBJ2-1; D unresolved. V was pared by 2 bases and J by 7 bases, with 15 bases between. Germline values: CDR1 MRHNA, CDR2 SNTAGT. The CDR3 spans 15 residues. The CDR3 DNA is TGTGCCAGCAGTGACGGCGGTGTCGGGTTAAATGAGCAGTTCTTC. Translating gives CASSDGGVGLNEQFF.

The J gene is TRBJ2-5, the V gene TRBV19; D is undetermined. Trimming cost V 10 bases and J 5 bases, with 17 bases left between them. Germline assignment: CDR1 LNHDA and CDR2 SQIVND (reference sequence). The CDR3 is 13 residues long. CDR3 nucleotide sequence: TGTGCCACCTCTAATGTGGTTTTCGAGACCCAGTACTTC. It translates to CATSNVVFETQYF.

In the case of this clone: One end of the junction does not line up with germline, which may come from a read error. This sequence joins TRBV5-4 and TRBJ2-5; D possibly uses TRBD1 or TRBD2 (5 bases each). The CDR3 covers 15 residues. The germline V gene has CDR1 SGHNT and CDR2 YYREEE (reference sequence). CDR3 region: CASSLGIGTQGTQYF. The CDR3 bases are TGTGCCAGCAGCTTGGGTATCGGGACCCAAGGGACCCAGTACTTC. The variable domain in full, completed from reference TRBV5-4 and TRBJ2-5, reads ETGVTQSPTHLIKTRGQQVTLRCSSQSGHNTVSWYQQALGQGPQFIFQYYREEENGRGNFPPRFSGLQFPNYSSELNVNALELDDSALYLCASSLGIGTQGTQYFGPGTRLLVL.

CDR3 nucleotides: TGTGCCAGCAGCCCCGGGCTAGCGGGAGGCCGGTATGAGCAGTTCTTC. It translates to CASSPGLAGGRYEQFF. This rearrangement joins TRBV13 to TRBJ2-1, with TRBD2 identical over 11 bases. With V trimmed by 5 bases and J by 8 bases, 11 bases remained unmatched. CDR3 length: 16 amino acids. Germline CDR1 reads PRHDT; CDR2 reads FYEKMQ (reference sequence).

The chain carries TRBV7-9 and TRBJ2-2; tentatively, D is TRBD1 or TRBD2 (5 bases each). The CDR3 contains 16 residues. V gave up 1 base and J gave up 5 bases, with 14 bases separating them. CDR1 is SEHNR, CDR2 FQNEAQ, per germline (reference sequence). CDR3 residues: CASSLVLGWGTGELFF. In DNA, the CDR3 is TGTGCCAGCAGCTTAGTTCTCGGTTGGGGGACCGGGGAGCTGTTTTTT.

The genes are TRBV10-3 and TRBJ1-2; D is unclear. The CDR3 contains 13 residues. CDR1 ENHRY and CDR2 SYGVKD come from the germline V gene. V dropped 4 bases and J dropped 1 base, with 7 bases sitting between them. The DNA for the CDR3 is TGTGCCATCAGTGCATCAGATAACTATGGCTACACCTTC. It codes for CAISASDNYGYTF.

The genes are TRBV9 and TRBJ2-7; D unclear. The CDR3 has 12 amino acids. The germline V gene encodes CDR1 SGDLS and CDR2 YYNGEE. The V end was cut by 4 bases, the J end by 6 bases, with 11 bases between. DNA of the CDR3: TGTGCCAGCAGCCTACCGGGTGGCGAGCAGTACTTC. Its translation is CASSLPGGEQYF.

This clone has a single count. The chain has TRBV9 and TRBJ2-3; D ambiguous. In germline, CDR1 is SGDLS, CDR2 YYNGEE. Trimming pared 2 bases from V and 3 bases from J, leaving 10 bases between. This CDR3 comprises 14 residues. DNA for the CDR3: TGTGCCAGCAGCGTTAGTTTTGGGACAGATACGCAGTATTTT. Translated: CASSVSFGTDTQYF.

This clone was seen once. This chain connects TRBV25-1 to TRBJ2-5; 9 bases map to TRBD1. The CDR3 is made up of 18 amino acids. The V and J ends lost 1 base and 4 bases, in that order; junction bases with no gene match: 13. Germline CDR1 and CDR2: MGHDK and SYGVNS. CDR3 coding DNA: TGTGCCAGCAGTGAATTGGGCTGGACAGGGGCGAGGGGAGAGACCCAGTACTTC. Translation: CASSELGWTGARGETQYF.

By share, this clone counts as large. This chain connects TRBV29-1 to TRBJ2-7; D is perhaps TRBD1 (6 bases). The CDR3 contains 14 residues. Germline values: CDR1 SQVTM, CDR2 ANQGSEA. V lost 2 bases and J 6 bases, leaving 17 bases between the germline ends. Here the CDR3 DNA reads TGCAGCGTTGAAATCCTACAGGGAAGCTCCGAGCAGTACTTC. This codes for CSVEILQGSSEQYF.

This clone has just a few counts. This sequence joins TRBV10-3 and TRBJ2-1; D remains unclear. Germline lookup yields CDR1 ENHRY and CDR2 SYGVKD. Trimming stripped 2 bases from V and 12 bases from J, with 8 bases between. The CDR3 has 11 amino acids. The CDR3 DNA follows: TGTGCCATCAGTGAGAAGGTGGGGCAGTTCTTC. Translation: CAISEKVGQFF.